This T cell receptor beta chain was sequenced in a study of read filtering for tumor transcriptome and immune sequencing. Whole-study context: Per sample, TCR-region reads ranged about 4.05 to 11 million by IR-seq, 85 to 1273 by RNA-seq. The study's findings and limits: Correlation between methods rose after single-read clonotypes were removed.

This clonotype has ten or more counts. Antigen unknown. From about 400 ng of RNA, a library with molecular barcoded alpha/delta and beta/gamma adaptors was made. In TCRdb, the reads were re-called with MiXCR into one record per CDR3 protein. The sample yields tens of thousands of distinct CDR3 sequences, about an eighth seen once. There are 16 residues in the CDR3. V was cut by 4 bases and J by 2 bases, with 16 bases left in between. CDR1 MNHEY and CDR2 SMNVEV come from the germline V gene (reference sequence). Material: a population of CD138-negative cells sorted from bone marrow. The source of this sequence is a donor over 35 with multiple myeloma. J is TRBJ2-3 and V is TRBV27, with D tentatively TRBD2 (5 bases). The CDR3 sequence: CASSSIGIRFTDTQYF. In DNA, the CDR3 is TGTGCCAGCAGTTCAATCGGGATACGTTTCACAGATACGCAGTATTTT.